Below, one TCR beta chain is given with its context. Its antigen is unidentified. This PCR relied on a set of 60 Vbeta primers and 13 Jbeta primers. Assay: immunoSEQ multiplex PCR; the TCRdb copy retains only in-frame clones and omits some. The sample lists tens of thousands of clones, approximately 80% occurring once. This sample stems from a study of cytomegalovirus exposure and HLA in healthy donors. Study outcomes and limitations: Across all donors, roughly uniform sequencing depth was an assumption of the presence/absence analyses.

The CDR3 loop spans 17 amino acids. V shed 9 bases and J 3 bases; nucleotides not matched to a gene: 15. Germline loops: CDR1 SNHLY, CDR2 FYNNEI. Sequencing was done on a sample of PBMCs. The V gene is TRBV2, the J gene TRBJ2-7; the match to TRBD2 covers 12 bases. This sequence was found in a woman aged 45-60 years in good health and CMV-seropositive. The CDR3 DNA reads TGTGCCAGTTCCCCTTTCACTAGCGGGGGGCGGCGCTACGAGCAGTACTTC. Protein sequence: CASSPFTSGGRRYEQYF.